Presented here are 32 T cell receptor beta chains from one specimen sequenced in a study of blood T cells in healthy people across ages. For the second PCR, which ran for about 7 to 11 cycles, a sample-barcoded 5' primer and a J-beta primer mix were used. MiXCR, applied by TCRdb to the 5' RACE reads, yields one record per CDR3 protein. The sample lists more than 750,000 distinct CDR3 sequences, approximately 32% occurring once. A further study also used this sample, focusing on T cells of mothers and their children.

Sequenced material: blood. These receptors were obtained from a woman aged 40 to 50 in good health.

Many counts were recorded for this clonotype. The chain uses TRBV5-1 and TRBJ2-6, with 9 bases matching TRBD1. This CDR3 region has 18 residues. Germline CDR1 and CDR2: SGHRS and YFSETQ. Losses at the gene ends were 3 bases for V and 0 bases for J; bases not matched to a gene: 7. This CDR3 reads CASSSGQGLSSGANVLTF. In DNA, the CDR3 is TGCGCCAGCAGCTCCGGACAGGGGTTAAGCTCTGGGGCCAACGTCCTGACTTTC.

This clonotype turned up a few times. The V call is TRBV28, the J call TRBJ2-3, with 9 bases matching TRBD2. Germline CDR1 MDHEN, CDR2 SYDVKM. The CDR3 has 15 amino acids. Trimming took 6 bases from V and 1 from J; bases not matched to a gene: 5. CDR3 nucleotides: TGTGCCAGCAGGTTTAGCGGGGGAGGCACAGATACGCAGTATTTT. Amino acid sequence: CASRFSGGGTDTQYF.

As concerns this clonotype: A much larger clone is a single base away; this may be a read error. The J gene is TRBJ2-4, the V gene TRBV7-2, with 7 bases that match TRBD1. This CDR3 has 15 amino acids. The V and J ends lost 2 bases and 13 bases, in that order; junction bases with no gene match: 14. CDR1 and CDR2 from the germline V gene are SGHTA and FQGNSA. This CDR3 reads CASSLRGGLDNEQYF. The CDR3 nucleotides read TGTGCCAGCAGCTTACGAGGGGGCTTGGACAATGAGCAGTACTTC.

Ten or more counts support this clonotype. This chain links TRBV29-1 with TRBJ2-7; 15 bases line up with TRBD2. The V segment lost 5 bases and the J segment 5 bases; nucleotides outside the gene matches: 7. Germline-derived CDR1 and CDR2 are SQVTM and ANQGSEA. The CDR3 loop spans 15 amino acids. The CDR3 reads CSVWTSGGDKNEQYF. CDR3 coding DNA: TGCAGCGTTTGGACTAGCGGGGGGGATAAAAACGAGCAGTACTTC.

The chain carries TRBV30 and TRBJ2-1; 8 nucleotides agree with TRBD1. Trimming cost V 2 bases and J 5 bases; bases outside gene matches: 5. CDR1 is GTSNPN, CDR2 SVGIG, per germline (reference sequence). The CDR3 is 14 residues long. In DNA form, the CDR3 reads TGTGCCTGGAGTCAGGGGGCGATTAACAATGAGCAGTTCTTC. This translates into CAWSQGAINNEQFF.

This chain links TRBV7-2 with TRBJ1-2; no definite D call. CDR3 length equals 15 residues. V lost 5 bases and J lost 2, with 15 bases in between. CDR1 is SGHTA, CDR2 FQGNSA, per germline. The CDR3: CASSPGPASNYGYTF. The CDR3 nucleotides read TGTGCCAGCAGCCCCGGGCCAGCATCCAACTATGGCTACACCTTC.

The chain couples TRBV20-1 to TRBJ2-4; 7 bases are shared with TRBD1. The J call may be wrong; the DNA end is better matched by TRBJ2-5. From germline, CDR1 is DFQATT and CDR2 SNEGSKA (reference sequence). The CDR3 is made up of 16 amino acids. CDR3 region: CSARTGYGNVRETQYF. In nucleotides, the CDR3 is TGCAGTGCTAGGACAGGGTACGGAAATGTGAGAGAGACCCAGTACTTC.

The V and J genes are TRBV6-2 or TRBV6-3 and TRBJ1-1, with D maybe TRBD1 (6 bases). This CDR3 has 18 amino acids. V lost 2 bases and J lost 3, with 22 bases in between. Germline V gives CDR1 MNHEY, CDR2 SVGEGT. CDR3 sequence reads: CASSYGIEWGRGYTEAFF. The CDR3 DNA follows: TGTGCCAGCAGTTACGGAATCGAATGGGGCAGGGGATACACTGAAGCTTTCTTT.

This rearrangement joins TRBV12-3 or TRBV12-4 to TRBJ2-7, with 9 bases that match TRBD2. The CDR3 extends over 14 amino acids. Trimming took 6 bases from V and 1 from J; bases not matched to a gene: 4. CDR3 residues: CASRLSGGSYEQYF. CDR3 coding DNA: TGTGCCAGCAGGCTTAGCGGGGGTTCCTACGAGCAGTACTTC.

A single count supports this clonotype. This chain uses TRBV29-1 with TRBJ2-7, with TRBD1 as a possible D gene (5 bases). V gave up 4 bases and J gave up 2 bases, with 15 bases separating them. This CDR3 comprises 14 residues. Germline V gene sequence: CDR1 SQVTM, CDR2 ANQGSEA. This CDR3 reads CSVGRGARTYEQYF. The CDR3 region has the DNA TGCAGCGTTGGAAGGGGTGCCAGGACCTACGAGCAGTACTTC.

This chain uses TRBV28 with TRBJ2-7, with TRBD1 identical over 8 bases. The CDR3 spans 14 residues. CDR1 is MDHEN, CDR2 SYDVKM, per germline. The CDR3 sequence is CASSSPGQAYEQYV. The CDR3 nucleotides are TGCGCCAGCAGTTCCCCGGGACAGGCCTACGAGCAGTACGTC.

This clonotype was observed at least ten times. The rearrangement joins TRBV6-2 or TRBV6-3 to TRBJ2-1; 10 positions match TRBD2. Trimming at V came to 0 bases and at J to 7 bases, leaving 0 bases not matched to a gene. Germline V gives CDR1 MNHEY, CDR2 SVGEGT. This CDR3 is 14 amino acids long. The CDR3 DNA sequence: TGTGCCAGCAGTTACTCTAGCGGGGGGAATGAGCAGTTCTTC. Protein sequence: CASSYSSGGNEQFF.

Turning to this clonotype: The junction differs from germline at one of its ends, possibly a read error. The CDR3 bases are TGTGCCAGCAGCTCGAGGACCGCAACGAACACCACATATTTT. Its protein is CASSSRTATNTTYF. The chain combines TRBV7-2 with TRBJ1-3; D not resolved. CDR1 SGHTA and CDR2 FQGNSA come from the germline V gene. The CDR3 is made up of 14 amino acids.

Regarding this clonotype: A single base separates this from a much larger clone, so it may be a read error. The chain combines TRBV7-2 with TRBJ1-5; TRBD1 might be the D (6 bases). Germline V gives CDR1 SGHTA, CDR2 FQGNSA. This CDR3 region has 16 residues. The CDR3 sequence is CVSSLSGGTTNQPQHF. CDR3 bases: TGTGTCAGCAGCCTTTCCGGGGGGACAACTAATCAGCCCCAGCATTTT. The entire variable domain, with the rest obtained from reference TRBV7-2 and TRBJ1-5, is as follows: GAGVSQSPSNKVTEKGKDVELRCDPISGHTALYWYRQSLGQGLEFLIYFQGNSAPDKSGLPSDRFSAERTGGSVSTLTIQRTQQEDSAVYLCVSSLSGGTTNQPQHFGDGTRLSIL.

The rearrangement uses TRBV7-3 and TRBJ2-1, with 11 bases lining up with TRBD2. The CDR3 has 15 residues. The junction had 10 bases not matched to a gene; V was cut back by 5 bases and J by 10 bases. Per germline, CDR1 SGHTA and CDR2 FQGTGA. The CDR3 DNA follows: TGTGCCAGCAGCAAGATCCTAGCGGGGGGAGGGGAGCAGTTCTTC. Translating it yields CASSKILAGGGEQFF.

This chain joins TRBV11-3 and TRBJ2-3, with D perhaps given as TRBD1 or TRBD2 (5 bases each). The CDR3 is 14 residues long. Deletions cut 2 bases from V and 7 bases from J, with 13 bases between. Germline loops: CDR1 SGHNT, CDR2 YENEEA. The CDR3 DNA follows: TGTGCCAGCAGCTTAAACGGGGACGTGAATACGCAGTATTTT. It codes for CASSLNGDVNTQYF. Combining the CDR3 with reference TRBV11-3 and TRBJ2-3 gives the whole variable domain EAGVVQSPRYKIIEKKQPVAFWCNPISGHNTLYWYLQNLGQGPELLIRYENEEAVDDSQLPKDRFSAERLKGVDSTLKIQPAELGDSAVYLCASSLNGDVNTQYFGPGTRLTVL.

This clonotype was seen only a few times. V and J are TRBV25-1 and TRBJ1-1; 7 nucleotides align to TRBD1. The CDR3 has 14 residues. Germline loops: CDR1 MGHDK, CDR2 SYGVNS. V lost 4 bases to trimming and J lost 5 bases; unmatched junction nucleotides: 7. CDR3 nucleotide sequence: TGTGCCAGCAGTGCTCAGACAGGGCGGACTGAAGCTTTCTTT. Protein product: CASSAQTGRTEAFF.

The table lists this clonotype with a few counts. This chain joins TRBV14 and TRBJ2-5; D tentatively fits TRBD1 or TRBD2 (5 bases each). CDR3 size: 15 residues. V was clipped by 1 base and J by 2 bases, with 11 bases between them. CDR1 and CDR2 (germline): SGHDN, FVKESK. The CDR3 here is CASSQVQGPQETQYF. Written as DNA, the CDR3 is TGTGCCAGCAGCCAAGTGCAGGGACCACAAGAGACCCAGTACTTC.

This clonotype has just a few counts. This rearrangement joins TRBV4-1 to TRBJ2-1, with TRBD2 matching over 8 bases. This CDR3 contains 15 residues. J lost 5 bases, V lost 4 bases, and 7 bases had no gene match. The germline V gene encodes CDR1 MGHRA and CDR2 YSYEKL. CDR3 bases: TGCGCCAGCAGCCCGCGGGGGGCCCCCGACAATGAGCAGTTCTTC. It is translated as CASSPRGAPDNEQFF.

This clonotype has only a few counts. This chain connects TRBV12-3 or TRBV12-4 to TRBJ2-1; possibly TRBD1 for D (5 bases). Deletions cut 6 bases from V and 7 bases from J, with 10 bases between. This CDR3 contains 12 residues. Here the CDR3 DNA reads TGTGCCAGCAGCAAGACAGAAAATGAGCAGTTCTTC. Its protein product is CASSKTENEQFF.

V usage is TRBV7-9 and J usage is TRBJ1-1; D not certain. The CDR3 runs to 19 residues. V dropped 5 bases and J dropped 4 bases, with 29 bases sitting between them. CDR1 SEHNR and CDR2 FQNEAQ come from the germline V gene (reference sequence). CDR3 protein: CASSPPRAWPRDEGTEAFF. For the CDR3, the DNA is TGTGCCAGCAGCCCCCCCCGGGCTTGGCCGCGCGATGAGGGCACTGAAGCTTTCTTT.

This clonotype turned up a few times. The rearrangement joins TRBV6-6 to TRBJ2-2; 7 bases are shared with TRBD1. Germline CDR1 and CDR2: MNHNY and SVGAGI (reference sequence). J was trimmed by 16 bases and V by 5 bases; bases with no gene match: 10. This CDR3 spans 12 amino acids. The CDR3 bases are TGTGCCAGCAGTCTCCGGGACAGTGTGGCGTTTTTT. Its protein is CASSLRDSVAFF.

This clonotype appeared many times. Relative to the germline gene, one junction end is altered; a read error may explain this. The CDR3 DNA follows: TGCGCCAGCAGCTTCAGGGGTGGGGAGACCCAGTACTTC. Residues: CASSFRGGETQYF. V and J are TRBV12-3 or TRBV12-4 and TRBJ2-5; possibly TRBD1 for D (6 bases). The length of the CDR3 is 13 residues.

V is TRBV29-1 and J is TRBJ1-1; weak D call: TRBD1 (6 bases). Trimming left V 2 bases short and J 5 bases short, with 21 bases between. Germline V gene lookup returns CDR1 SQVTM and CDR2 ANQGSEA. The CDR3 runs 16 residues. CDR3 region: CSVESGYRVGGTEAFF. CDR3 nucleotide sequence: TGCAGCGTTGAAAGCGGGTACAGGGTCGGTGGGACTGAAGCTTTCTTT.

The rearrangement joins TRBV6-5 to TRBJ2-3, with TRBD1 matching 8 bases. Germline CDR1 MNHEY, CDR2 SVGAGI. CDR3 length: 16 amino acids. J was trimmed by 4 bases and V by 0 bases; bases with no gene match: 6. For the CDR3, the DNA is TGTGCCAGCAGTTACTCAGGCAGGGGGCCCCCAGATACGCAGTATTTT. It yields the protein CASSYSGRGPPDTQYF.

Remarks on this clonotype: Possible read error: a much larger clone is one base away. The J gene is TRBJ2-7, the V gene TRBV5-1; TRBD2 aligns across 8 bases. Germline loops: CDR1 SGHRS, CDR2 YFSETQ. This CDR3 is 15 amino acids long. Trimming cost V 2 bases and J 7 bases; bases outside gene matches: 11. The CDR3 here is CASSLTFGGGDEQYF. The CDR3 DNA sequence: TGCGCCAGCAGCTTAACGTTCGGGGGGGGTGATGAGCAGTACTTC.

This clonotype was found a few times. The chain has TRBV20-1 and TRBJ2-2; tentatively, D is TRBD2 (6 bases). The CDR3 length is 14 residues. Germline CDR1 is DFQATT and CDR2 is SNEGSKA (reference sequence). V lost 1 base to trimming and J lost 1 base, with 7 bases between them. CDR3 in amino acids: CSARGGGNTGELFF. The CDR3, as DNA: TGCAGTGCTAGAGGGGGAGGGAACACCGGGGAGCTGTTTTTT.

This clonotype was counted at least ten times. This chain connects TRBV4-1 to TRBJ2-5; a possible D gene is TRBD2 (5 bases). Germline CDR1 MGHRA, CDR2 YSYEKL. Trimming pared 4 bases from V and 1 base from J, leaving 10 bases between. The CDR3 runs to 14 residues. In nucleotides, the CDR3 is TGCGCCAGCAGCCGGCTGAGCGGCCAAGAGACCCAGTACTTC. Protein sequence: CASSRLSGQETQYF.

Only a few counts were recorded for this clonotype. The CDR3 spells CASSLAWGTVYNEQFF. As DNA, the CDR3 is TGTGCCAGCAGCTTGGCATGGGGGACGGTCTACAATGAGCAGTTCTTC. The chain combines TRBV5-5 with TRBJ2-1, with D perhaps being TRBD1 or TRBD2 (5 bases each). Germline V gene lookup returns CDR1 SGHKS and CDR2 YYEKEE (reference sequence). This CDR3 contains 16 residues. The V end was cut by 0 bases, the J end by 3 bases, with 13 bases between.

This clonotype was seen more than once but under ten times. At one boundary the junction diverges from the germline segment, which might be a read error. This sequence joins TRBV28 and TRBJ2-5; maybe TRBD2 (5 bases). This CDR3 has 15 amino acids. Germline lookup yields CDR1 MDHEN and CDR2 SYDVKM. CDR3 protein: CAGSQRLNHQETQYF. The CDR3 DNA reads TGTGCCGGCAGCCAAAGACTAAACCACCAAGAGACCCAGTACTTC.

The chain uses TRBV29-1 and TRBJ1-3; no firm D call. The CDR3 has 14 amino acids. Trimming removed 4 bases at V and 0 bases at J, with 10 bases between. In germline, CDR1 is SQVTM, CDR2 ANQGSEA. CDR3 sequence: CSVAGPYSGNTIYF. The CDR3 nucleotides read TGCAGCGTTGCTGGGCCTTACTCTGGAAACACCATATATTTT.

V and J are TRBV20-1 and TRBJ1-5; TRBD1 matches at 7 bases. This CDR3 has 16 residues. Germline CDR1 reads DFQATT; CDR2 reads SNEGSKA (reference sequence). The ends lost 3 bases at V and 8 bases at J; junction bases unmatched: 16. The CDR3 nucleotides are TGCAGTGCTAGGGGACTTAGACAGGGTGGGTATAAGCCCCAGCATTTT. Translating it yields CSARGLRQGGYKPQHF.